This T cell receptor (beta chain) was obtained from a study of a mutant IDH1 vaccine in newly diagnosed glioma. Study-wide background: Of the patients given treatment, roughly 60% were male and about 38% were female, and a mean age of around 44 years was recorded.

Time point noted: week 11, during vaccination. Each dose delivered 300 ug of mutant IDH1 20-mer peptide subcutaneously with imiquimod. Data came from immunoSEQ multiplex PCR; TCRdb stores just in-frame clones and leaves some out. This sample has tens of thousands of clones, with about four fifths found just once. Trimming cost V 1 base and J 7 bases; bases outside gene matches: 10. The germline V gene encodes CDR1 SGHTA and CDR2 FQGNSA. There are 16 residues in the CDR3. On this clone: Its matching antigen is unknown.

The receptor was derived from a man in his forties with glioma. The J gene is TRBJ2-7, the V gene TRBV7-2; 10 bases align to TRBD2. The specimen comprised PBMCs, sampled from a glioma patient whose treatment included an IDH1 peptide vaccine. The DNA for the CDR3 is TGTGCCAGCAGCTTAGGGTCTCAGCGGGAGGGCCTAGAGCAGTACTTC. It translates to CASSLGSQREGLEQYF.